Below are 19 T cell receptor beta chains sequenced from a single sample in a study of PD-L1 blockade in urothelial cancer. The repertoire was sequenced with immunoSEQ multiplex PCR; TCRdb's copy has only in-frame clones and lacks some. The data contain tens of thousands of clones, roughly 80% of them singletons. Time point denoted: pretreatment peripheral blood. The specimen was PBMCs, collected around atezolizumab (anti-PD-L1) treatment. These receptors all stem from a man in his forties or fifties with urothelial cancer.

The chain combines TRBV6-5 with TRBJ1-1, with 8 positions matching TRBD1. Trimming took 2 bases from V and 1 from J; bases not matched to a gene: 6. This CDR3 spans 16 amino acids. The germline gives CDR1 MNHEY, CDR2 SVGAGI. The CDR3 region is CASSYRAGGGNTEAFF. The CDR3 DNA sequence: TGTGCCAGCAGTTACCGGGCAGGGGGCGGGAACACTGAAGCTTTCTTT.

The J gene is TRBJ1-5, the V gene TRBV6-1; D is uncertain. CDR1 and CDR2 (germline): MNHNS, SASEGT. The CDR3 contains 14 residues. V dropped 7 bases and J dropped 6 bases, with 16 bases sitting between them. The CDR3 DNA is TGTGCCAGCATCGAGGACTTAAGAGGTCAGCCCCAGCATTTT. This codes for CASIEDLRGQPQHF.

This clone occurred once. This same CDR3 is encoded by further DNA sequences in the sample. The chain combines TRBV6-1 with TRBJ1-5; 7 bases are shared with TRBD1. The CDR3 length is 15 residues. V lost 4 bases, J lost 0 bases, and 3 bases stayed unmatched. Per germline, CDR1 MNHNS and CDR2 SASEGT. Written as DNA, the CDR3 is TGTGCCAGCAGTGGACAGGGATTTAGCAATCAGCCCCAGCATTTT. As protein: CASSGQGFSNQPQHF.

This CDR3 is CAWSGTRGPEQFF. CDR3 DNA sequence: TGTGCCTGGAGTGGGACTAGGGGCCCTGAGCAGTTCTTC. The chain couples TRBV30 to TRBJ2-1, with 7 bases that match TRBD2. V gave up 1 base and J gave up 9 bases; unmatched junction bases: 6. CDR1 GTSNPN and CDR2 SVGIG come from the germline V gene (reference sequence). The CDR3 totals 13 residues.

The V call is TRBV10-2, the J call TRBJ1-3, with D unresolved. CDR1 WSHSY and CDR2 SAAADI come from the germline V gene. V lost 7 bases, J lost 2 bases, and 21 bases lay in between. CDR3 length: 17 residues. CDR3 bases: TGCGCCAGCATCGGGAGGGATCTTGGGTCCCCTGGAAACACCATATATTTT. Residues: CASIGRDLGSPGNTIYF.

The gene calls are TRBV27 and TRBJ1-1; D possibly corresponds to TRBD1 (6 bases). This CDR3 has 14 residues. Trimming removed 5 bases from V and 2 bases from J, with 12 bases in between. Germline V CDR1 and CDR2: MNHEY, SMNVEV (reference sequence). This CDR3 is CASSLQGLNTEAFF. As DNA, the CDR3 is TGTGCCAGCAGTCTCCAGGGGCTTAACACTGAAGCTTTCTTT.

The V and J genes are TRBV11-2 and TRBJ2-7; D is unresolved. This CDR3 has 15 amino acids. The V end was cut by 2 bases, the J end by 0 bases, with 11 bases between. CDR1 SGHAT and CDR2 FQNNGV come from the germline V gene. The CDR3 protein is CASSLTSRLSYEQYF. The CDR3 DNA reads TGTGCCAGCAGCTTAACGTCTAGACTCTCCTACGAGCAGTACTTC.

The chain has TRBV4-2 and TRBJ2-3; D possibly corresponds to TRBD2 (5 bases). The ends were cut back, 0 bases at V and 8 bases at J, with 12 bases in the middle. This CDR3 is built from 14 residues. Per germline, CDR1 LGHNA and CDR2 YNFKEQ. CDR3 region: CASSQDRGSGTQYF. For the CDR3, the DNA is TGTGCCAGCAGCCAAGATCGGGGATCAGGTACGCAGTATTTT.

V is TRBV19 and J is TRBJ1-1; possibly TRBD1 for D (6 bases). The CDR3 length is 13 residues. Looked up from germline, CDR1 is LNHDA and CDR2 is SQIVND (reference sequence). Trimming removed 5 bases from V and 4 bases from J, with 11 bases in between. The CDR3 loop is CASSATGTTEAFF. CDR3 nucleotide sequence: TGTGCCAGTAGTGCTACAGGGACCACTGAAGCTTTCTTT. Based on the CDR3 plus reference TRBV19 and TRBJ1-1, the full variable domain is DGGITQSPKYLFRKEGQNVTLSCEQNLNHDAMYWYRQDPGQGLRLIYYSQIVNDFQKGDIAEGYSVSREKKESFPLTVTSAQKNPTAFYLCASSATGTTEAFFGQGTRLTVV.

The J gene is TRBJ2-7, the V gene TRBV19; D is possibly TRBD1 (7 bases). This CDR3 region has 15 residues. Germline CDR1 reads LNHDA; CDR2 reads SQIVND (reference sequence). V gave up 2 bases and J gave up 2 bases, with 13 bases separating them. The CDR3 loop reads CASSISPRGAYEQYF. The CDR3 DNA sequence: TGTGCCAGTAGTATAAGCCCCAGGGGGGCCTACGAGCAGTACTTC. Using reference TRBV19 and TRBJ2-7 for the parts outside the CDR3, the full variable domain is DGGITQSPKYLFRKEGQNVTLSCEQNLNHDAMYWYRQDPGQGLRLIYYSQIVNDFQKGDIAEGYSVSREKKESFPLTVTSAQKNPTAFYLCASSISPRGAYEQYFGPGTRLTVT.

The chain couples TRBV6-7 to TRBJ2-7; the match to TRBD1 covers 7 bases. TRBV6-7 has ORF status, its function being uncertain. V lost 7 bases to trimming and J lost 2 bases; unmatched junction nucleotides: 11. CDR3 length: 15 amino acids. CDR3 in amino acids: CASTEPQGPPYEQYF. In DNA, the CDR3 is TGTGCCAGCACCGAGCCACAGGGGCCCCCCTACGAGCAGTACTTC.

This clone was detected only once. The chain links TRBV16 to TRBJ2-3, with 7 bases matching TRBD1. The length of the CDR3 is 15 residues. Germline V gene lookup returns CDR1 KGHSY and CDR2 FQNENV. V lost 4 bases and J lost 4; bases outside the gene matches: 8. The CDR3 region is CASSPQTGRADTQYF. DNA of the CDR3: TGTGCCAGCAGCCCGCAGACAGGGCGCGCAGATACGCAGTATTTT.

The V and J genes are TRBV12-5 and TRBJ2-1, with D perhaps matching TRBD2 (6 bases). CDR1 is LGHNT, CDR2 FRNRAP, per germline. The CDR3 covers 17 residues. Trimming stripped 0 bases from V and 2 bases from J, with 14 bases between. Here the CDR3 reads CASGLVPAGKTYNEQFF. The CDR3 nucleotides are TGTGCTAGTGGTTTGGTACCCGCGGGGAAAACCTACAATGAGCAGTTCTTC.

In this sample, this clone turned up once. This chain connects TRBV5-6 to TRBJ1-1; 8 bases agree with TRBD1. The V segment lost 0 bases and the J segment 3 bases; nucleotides outside the gene matches: 7. Looked up from germline, CDR1 is SGHDT and CDR2 is YYEEEE. CDR3 length equals 16 residues. The CDR3 coding sequence is TGTGCCAGCAGCTTGGCAGGGGGCGCGATCGACACTGAAGCTTTCTTT. The encoded protein is CASSLAGGAIDTEAFF.

The CDR3 nucleotides are TGTGCTAGTGGTTTGAACAGGGGCACTGAAGCTTTCTTT. This sequence encodes CASGLNRGTEAFF. The rearrangement joins TRBV12-5 to TRBJ1-1; 7 bases map to TRBD1. Looked up from germline, CDR1 is LGHNT and CDR2 is FRNRAP. The CDR3 covers 13 residues. Trimming cost V 2 bases and J 4 bases; bases outside gene matches: 1. The variable domain in full, completed from reference TRBV12-5 and TRBJ1-1, reads DARVTQTPRHKVTEMGQEVTMRCQPILGHNTVFWYRQTMMQGLELLAYFRNRAPLDDSGMPKDRFSAEMPDATLATLKIQPSEPRDSAVYFCASGLNRGTEAFFGQGTRLTVV.

The chain couples TRBV27 to TRBJ2-3; D is possibly TRBD1 (6 bases). The CDR3 runs to 14 residues. Trimming shortened V by 8 bases and J by 2 bases, and 14 bases separated the two germline ends. CDR1 and CDR2 (germline): MNHEY, SMNVEV (reference sequence). The CDR3 region has the DNA TGTGCCAGCCGGATAGGGGGATCCACAGATACGCAGTATTTT. It encodes CASRIGGSTDTQYF.

The rearrangement joins TRBV13 to TRBJ1-1; tentative D call: TRBD1 (5 bases). This CDR3 has 12 amino acids. Trimming removed 5 bases from V and 8 bases from J, with 12 bases in between. Germline CDR1 is PRHDT and CDR2 is FYEKMQ (reference sequence). The CDR3 nucleotides read TGTGCCAGCAGCCCTACAGGTGTCGAAGCTTTCTTT. Amino acid sequence: CASSPTGVEAFF. The whole variable domain, remainder taken from reference TRBV13 and TRBJ1-1, is AAGVIQSPRHLIKEKRETATLKCYPIPRHDTVYWYQQGPGQDPQFLISFYEKMQSDKGSIPDRFSAQQFSDYHSELNMSSLELGDSALYFCASSPTGVEAFFGQGTRLTVV.

The genes are TRBV4-1 and TRBJ2-7, with D unclear. V was trimmed by 1 base and J by 3 bases, leaving 7 bases between them. This CDR3 region has 13 residues. The germline V gene encodes CDR1 MGHRA and CDR2 YSYEKL. As DNA, the CDR3 is TGCGCCAGCAGCCAAGGTTCGGTCTACGAGCAGTACTTC. It encodes CASSQGSVYEQYF.

The V gene is TRBV27, the J gene TRBJ2-7; 7 nucleotides align to TRBD1. CDR3 length: 15 residues. Germline V gives CDR1 MNHEY, CDR2 SMNVEV (reference sequence). V trimming: 4 bases; J trimming: 5 bases; junction bases outside the gene matches: 11. The CDR3 is CASSSLQGIVDEQYF. In nucleotides, the CDR3 is TGTGCCAGCAGTTCTCTACAGGGGATCGTGGACGAGCAGTACTTC.